Each of the 17 T cell receptor beta chains below was sequenced from the same sample in a study of shared clonotypes between healthy human individuals. Clones were sequenced by immunoSEQ multiplex PCR, and TCRdb holds only the in-frame ones, with some missing. The data show 2.3 million or so clones, 85% to 95% seen once. Material for sequencing was naive CD4+ T cells from PBMCs. Subset of the sample: CD45RA+ positively selected. These TCRs come from a man aged 18 to 30 in good health. Some clones in this sample may be carry-over from other donors' samples.

In its sample, this clone was seen once. J is TRBJ2-1 and V is TRBV14; D might be TRBD1 (6 bases). The CDR3 has 16 residues. Per the germline V gene, CDR1 is SGHDN and CDR2 is FVKESK. V lost 1 base and J lost 9, with 19 bases in between. In DNA form, the CDR3 reads TGTGCCAGCAGCCAAGTTGGTTCCCTCTGGGGGCGTGAGCAGTTCTTC. This encodes CASSQVGSLWGREQFF.

The chain recombines TRBV5-6 with TRBJ1-2; D not resolved. Trimming removed 1 base from V and 7 bases from J, with 17 bases in between. Per the germline V gene, CDR1 is SGHDT and CDR2 is YYEEEE. This CDR3 spans 15 amino acids. In DNA form, the CDR3 reads TGTGCCAGCAGCTTGTTAGACGGAGCCCCGCGTGGCTACACCTTC. Encoded protein: CASSLLDGAPRGYTF.

The V call is TRBV19, the J call TRBJ2-7; 8 bases fit TRBD1. CDR1 LNHDA and CDR2 SQIVND come from the germline V gene (reference sequence). The ends lost 4 bases at V and 1 base at J; junction bases unmatched: 6. The CDR3 covers 15 residues. CDR3 DNA: TGTGCCAGTAGTAAAACAGGGGGGCTATCCTACGAGCAGTACTTC. This encodes CASSKTGGLSYEQYF.

The V call is TRBV4-2, the J call TRBJ2-5; either TRBD1 or TRBD2 may supply D (5 bases each). V lost 2 bases and J lost 5, with 12 bases in between. CDR3 length: 14 residues. Germline V CDR1 and CDR2: LGHNA, YNFKEQ. The CDR3 is CASSQPLGRETQYF. CDR3 bases: TGTGCCAGCAGCCAACCACTGGGACGGGAGACCCAGTACTTC.

The V call is TRBV5-1, the J call TRBJ2-3, with D perhaps TRBD1 (6 bases). Trimming took off 3 bases at V and 3 bases at J, with 17 bases between the two ends. This CDR3 is built from 16 residues. Germline V gene sequence: CDR1 SGHRS, CDR2 YFSETQ. CDR3 residues: CASSSRDIRMTDTQYF. The CDR3 coding sequence is TGCGCCAGCAGCTCCCGGGACATCCGAATGACAGATACGCAGTATTTT.

The chain couples TRBV9 to TRBJ2-5, with D hard to call. The germline V and J ends were trimmed by 3 bases and 1 base, with 22 bases remaining between them. This CDR3 has 18 residues. CDR1 SGDLS and CDR2 YYNGEE come from the germline V gene. The chain's CDR3 is CASSAGPSGGGSQETQYF. CDR3 bases: TGTGCCAGCAGCGCCGGACCTTCTGGCGGCGGATCCCAAGAGACCCAGTACTTC.

The J gene is TRBJ2-5, the V gene TRBV2; D remains ambiguous. The assigned J gene may be wrong: the sequence end matches TRBJ2-7 better. Germline loops: CDR1 SNHLY, CDR2 FYNNEI. The CDR3 covers 11 residues. The chain's CDR3 is CASSRLYEQYF. DNA for the CDR3: TGTGCCAGCAGTAGGCTCTACGAGCAGTACTTC.

The chain combines TRBV6-1 with TRBJ1-2, with 7 bases matching TRBD1. Germline V gives CDR1 MNHNS, CDR2 SASEGT. This CDR3 spans 12 amino acids. V was pared by 11 bases and J by 0 bases, with 3 bases of the junction left unmatched. CDR3 nucleotides: TGTGCCGGTACAGGGGCTAACTATGGCTACACCTTC. It codes for CAGTGANYGYTF.

The V call is TRBV4-1, the J call TRBJ1-1; D is unclear. The CDR3 sequence is 13 residues long. Trimming left V 2 bases short and J 6 bases short, with 10 bases between. Germline lookup yields CDR1 MGHRA and CDR2 YSYEKL. The CDR3 sequence: CASSQPNAAEAFF. CDR3 bases: TGCGCCAGCAGCCAACCAAACGCCGCTGAAGCTTTCTTT.

This sequence joins TRBV10-3 and TRBJ2-7; no reliable D call. The CDR3 is 11 amino acids. V shed 8 bases and J shed 0 bases, with 5 bases lying between them. Germline assignment: CDR1 ENHRY and CDR2 SYGVKD. DNA for the CDR3: TGTGCCATCGGTCTCTCCTACGAGCAGTACTTC. Its translation: CAIGLSYEQYF.

V gene TRBV11-1 combines with J gene TRBJ2-3; a possible D gene is TRBD2 (6 bases). This CDR3 has 14 residues. Trimming took 5 bases from V and 4 from J, leaving 13 bases between them. Germline CDR1 SGHAT, CDR2 FQDESV (reference sequence). The CDR3 nucleotides read TGTGCCAGCAGCCCGAGACCGGGAGCAGATACGCAGTATTTT. It specifies CASSPRPGADTQYF.

V and J are TRBV20-1 and TRBJ2-7; D is unclear. Germline V gene sequence: CDR1 DFQATT, CDR2 SNEGSKA (reference sequence). The CDR3 covers 11 residues. V gave up 4 bases and J gave up 3 bases, with 7 bases separating them. This CDR3 is CSATQIYEQYF. CDR3 nucleotides: TGCAGTGCTACGCAGATCTACGAGCAGTACTTC.

The chain links TRBV4-1 to TRBJ2-2; 8 bases map to TRBD1. J was trimmed by 6 bases and V by 4 bases; bases with no gene match: 13. Germline assignment: CDR1 MGHRA and CDR2 YSYEKL. There are 17 residues in the CDR3. This chain's CDR3 is CASSPDRAEVGSGELFF. Written as DNA, the CDR3 is TGCGCCAGCAGCCCGGACAGGGCTGAAGTTGGATCCGGGGAGCTGTTTTTT.

V and J are TRBV5-4 and TRBJ2-5, with a tentative D call TRBD2 (5 bases). V gave up 10 bases and J gave up 5 bases, with 18 bases separating them. The CDR3 length is 13 residues. Germline lookup yields CDR1 SGHNT and CDR2 YYREEE (reference sequence). The CDR3 loop is CASSITGGETQYF. CDR3 nucleotide sequence: TGTGCCTCTTCCATTACGGGCGGGGAGACCCAGTACTTC.

The chain links TRBV7-2 to TRBJ2-7; D unresolved. Germline values: CDR1 SGHTA, CDR2 FQGNSA. This CDR3 comprises 15 residues. Between the trimmed V and J ends, which lost 1 base and 2 bases, there was a span of 12 bases. CDR3 sequence: CASSLEPLPTYEQYF. CDR3 DNA sequence: TGTGCCAGCAGCTTAGAACCACTCCCAACCTACGAGCAGTACTTC.

The rearrangement joins TRBV11-2 to TRBJ2-7; D unclear. The CDR3 has 14 amino acids. CDR1 SGHAT and CDR2 FQNNGV come from the germline V gene. V lost 0 bases and J lost 2, with 8 bases in between. The CDR3 DNA follows: TGTGCCAGCAGCTTAGACGTCGGTACCTACGAGCAGTACTTC. Its translation is CASSLDVGTYEQYF.

Worth noting for this clone: Other DNA variants within this sample encode the same CDR3. This chain uses TRBV5-6 with TRBJ2-7; TRBD1 matches 7 bases. CDR3 size: 14 residues. The germline V gene encodes CDR1 SGHDT and CDR2 YYEEEE. V was pared by 2 bases and J by 1 base, with 3 bases of the junction left unmatched. CDR3 in amino acids: CASSLTGVSYEQYF. DNA for the CDR3: TGTGCCAGCAGCTTAACAGGGGTTTCCTACGAGCAGTACTTC.